This TCR beta chain is drawn from a study of patients and donors after allogeneic stem cell transplantation. This CDR3 has 15 residues. Deletions cut 10 bases from V and 5 bases from J, with 18 bases between. Per germline, CDR1 ENHRY and CDR2 SYGVKD. TCRdb re-analysed the RT-PCR reads in MiXCR, keeping a single row per CDR3 protein. The profile shows roughly 880,000 distinct CDR3 sequences, 15% to 20% of them singletons. This sequence was found in a human donor who was either an allogeneic HSCT recipient or a stem cell or donor lymphocyte infusion donor (not recorded which). It is not recorded whose cells these are; they may come from a transplant donor. The rearrangement uses TRBV10-3 and TRBJ1-6, with D maybe TRBD1 (6 bases). The source material was blood, either unsorted or a sorted T cell fraction (not recorded which). The CDR3 sequence is CATRGTNHDNSPLHF. The CDR3 bases are TGTGCCACCCGCGGGACAAACCACGATAATTCACCCCTCCACTTT.